The 32 T cell receptor beta chains given below trace back to one sample, sequenced in a study of T cells in Graves' hyperthyroidism and ophthalmopathy. There were TCR beta CDR3 regions amplified from RNA transcripts. Researchers ran a first-round RT-PCR on the TCR CDR3 using the HTBI primer set. From the multiplex PCR reads, TCRdb called clonotypes with MiXCR, one entry per CDR3 protein. The profile shows some 800,000 distinct CDR3 sequences, 38% of them singletons. Input material: blood. These TCRs come from a man aged 18 to 35 with Graves' hyperthyroidism.

The chain recombines TRBV9 with TRBJ2-5; 12 bases align to TRBD1. This CDR3 comprises 17 residues. Germline V gives CDR1 SGDLS, CDR2 YYNGEE. V lost 0 bases, J lost 3 bases, and 6 bases stayed unmatched. The CDR3 DNA reads as TGTGCCAGCAGCGTAGGGGACAGGGGGCCTCTTGAAGAGACCCAGTACTTC. Translation: CASSVGDRGPLEETQYF.

In its sample, this clonotype was seen a few times. The chain has TRBV6-6 and TRBJ1-5; the D is unclear. V lost 2 bases and J lost 2, with 10 bases in between. Per germline, CDR1 MNHNY and CDR2 SVGAGI (reference sequence). The CDR3 is 15 amino acids. The CDR3 DNA follows: TGTGCCAGCAGTTACGAGGGAAGGGGCAATCAGCCCCAGCATTTT. It codes for CASSYEGRGNQPQHF.

This clonotype has a handful of counts. J is TRBJ2-5 and V is TRBV7-8; D is possibly TRBD2 (5 bases). The V gene's germline CDR1 is SGHVS and CDR2 FQNEAQ. The CDR3 loop spans 16 amino acids. V was clipped by 5 bases and J by 1 base, with 17 bases between them. For the CDR3, the DNA is TGTGCCAGCAGCCCCCTGCTAGCCCAATCCCAAGAGACCCAGTACTTC. Protein product: CASSPLLAQSQETQYF.

Many counts were recorded for this clonotype. The chain has TRBV7-9 and TRBJ1-2; D gene unclear. The germline CDR1 and CDR2 sequences are SEHNR and FQNEAQ (reference sequence). The CDR3 has 13 residues. The ends were cut back, 5 bases at V and 3 bases at J, with 10 bases in the middle. The CDR3 sequence: CASSPTEDYGYTF. The CDR3 DNA reads as TGTGCCAGCAGCCCGACCGAGGACTATGGCTACACCTTC.

CDR3 in DNA: TGTGCCAGTACCGGGACAGGGGACCCCTACGAGCAGTACTTC. Its translation is CASTGTGDPYEQYF. The chain combines TRBV19 with TRBJ2-7, with 10 bases identical to TRBD1. The V and J ends lost 7 bases and 2 bases, in that order; junction bases with no gene match: 5. Germline V gives CDR1 LNHDA, CDR2 SQIVND (reference sequence). The CDR3 is 14 residues long.

This clonotype was found many times. The CDR3 region has the DNA TGCAGCGTTAATTCGGGGGGCCAGGGGACCCAGTACTTC. It yields the protein CSVNSGGQGTQYF. The V gene is TRBV29-1, the J gene TRBJ2-5, with D possibly being TRBD2 (7 bases). V lost 5 bases and J 7 bases, leaving 17 bases between the germline ends. Germline V CDR1 and CDR2: SQVTM, ANQGSEA. The CDR3 spans 13 residues.

This clonotype came up many times. The chain combines TRBV20-1 with TRBJ1-2, with 8 bases identical to TRBD1. V lost 3 bases, J lost 4 bases, and 10 bases stayed unmatched. Germline CDR1 and CDR2: DFQATT and SNEGSKA (reference sequence). The CDR3 has 15 residues. The DNA of the CDR3 is TGCAGTGCTAGGGAAGGACAGGGAGCAGGCTATGGCTACACCTTC. Translating it yields CSAREGQGAGYGYTF.

This sequence joins TRBV7-2 and TRBJ2-7, with a possible D match to TRBD2 (6 bases). CDR1 SGHTA and CDR2 FQGNSA come from the germline V gene. V was cut by 5 bases and J by 0 bases, with 11 bases left in between. There are 14 residues in the CDR3. The CDR3 bases are TGTGCCAGCAGCCCCCGGGAGATCTCCTACGAGCAGTACTTC. Encoded protein: CASSPREISYEQYF.

There are a few counts of this clonotype. The rearrangement links TRBV7-2 to TRBJ1-1; no definite D call. Trimming took off 6 bases at V and 6 bases at J, with 14 bases between the two ends. This CDR3 is 13 amino acids long. Germline loops: CDR1 SGHTA, CDR2 FQGNSA. The CDR3: CASSYRPQAEAFF. Written as DNA, the CDR3 is TGTGCCAGCAGTTATAGGCCTCAGGCTGAAGCTTTCTTT.

This clonotype has at least ten counts. This rearrangement joins TRBV5-6 to TRBJ1-4; the D gene is possibly TRBD1 (5 bases). Germline CDR1 is SGHDT and CDR2 is YYEEEE. This CDR3 has 12 residues. Trimming took off 2 bases at V and 12 bases at J, with 11 bases between the two ends. The CDR3 DNA reads TGTGCCAGCAGCTTCGGGACGTCGGAACTGTTTTTT. This sequence encodes CASSFGTSELFF.

The chain uses TRBV6-5 and TRBJ1-4; D remains unclear. The CDR3 is 13 residues long. Germline V gene sequence: CDR1 MNHEY, CDR2 SVGAGI. Trimming removed 6 bases at V and 5 bases at J, with 10 bases between. The chain's CDR3 is CASRSPLNEKLFF. CDR3 nucleotide sequence: TGTGCCAGCAGATCACCGTTAAATGAAAAACTGTTTTTT.

This clonotype has just a few counts. The chain carries TRBV6-5 and TRBJ2-7; D call uncertain. Germline V gene lookup returns CDR1 MNHEY and CDR2 SVGAGI. The CDR3 sequence is 13 residues long. Deletions cut 2 bases from V and 1 base from J, with 6 bases between. This CDR3 reads CASSYAGSYEQYF. The CDR3, as DNA: TGTGCCAGCAGTTACGCAGGTTCCTACGAGCAGTACTTC.

Only a few counts were recorded for this clonotype. V and J are TRBV9 and TRBJ1-3; no reliable D call. This CDR3 contains 18 residues. Germline assignment: CDR1 SGDLS and CDR2 YYNGEE. Deletions cut 1 base from V and 0 bases from J, with 17 bases between. The CDR3 here is CASSVNPKGRFSGNTIYF. CDR3 coding DNA: TGTGCCAGCAGCGTAAACCCCAAAGGACGGTTCTCTGGAAACACCATATATTTT.

This clonotype was recorded many times. The chain is built from TRBV7-9 and TRBJ1-2, with TRBD1 identical over 7 bases. The length of the CDR3 is 14 residues. The V segment lost 5 bases and the J segment 2 bases; nucleotides outside the gene matches: 5. Per germline, CDR1 SEHNR and CDR2 FQNEAQ (reference sequence). The CDR3 sequence: CASSRDSDNYGYTF. The CDR3 coding sequence is TGTGCCAGCAGCAGGGACAGCGACAACTATGGCTACACCTTC.

The sample holds a few counts of this clonotype. V gene TRBV14 combines with J gene TRBJ1-5; TRBD1 agrees at 8 bases. CDR1 and CDR2 (germline): SGHDN, FVKESK. The CDR3 covers 14 residues. V gave up 4 bases and J gave up 7 bases; unmatched junction bases: 6. CDR3: CASSRTGSGQPQHF. CDR3 in DNA: TGTGCCAGCAGCCGGACAGGGTCAGGCCAGCCCCAGCATTTT.

Of note for this clonotype: The junction shows a germline mismatch at one end, possibly a read error. The gene calls are TRBV10-3 and TRBJ1-4; the D gene is possibly TRBD1 (5 bases). Germline assignment: CDR1 ENHRY and CDR2 SYGVKD. This CDR3 contains 15 residues. CDR3 in DNA: TGTGCCAGCAGTTACTTGGTTGGGGCAGGAGAAAAACTGTTTTTT. It is translated as CASSYLVGAGEKLFF.

The chain couples TRBV7-2 to TRBJ2-2, with 7 bases fitting TRBD2. Germline assignment: CDR1 SGHTA and CDR2 FQGNSA. Unmatched junction bases numbered 8, after V lost 3 bases and J lost 7 bases. The CDR3 has 15 residues. This CDR3 is CASSLYAGESGELFF. The CDR3 region has the DNA TGTGCCAGCAGCTTGTATGCGGGAGAGAGCGGGGAGCTGTTTTTT.

The rearrangement links TRBV7-8 to TRBJ2-7, with 7 bases lining up with TRBD1. Germline CDR1 SGHVS, CDR2 FQNEAQ. The CDR3 sequence is 11 residues long. Trimming cost V 5 bases and J 8 bases; bases outside gene matches: 3. The CDR3 spells CASSRQGQQYF. Written as DNA, the CDR3 is TGTGCCAGCAGCCGACAGGGACAGCAGTACTTC.

This clonotype was observed a few times. The V call is TRBV20-1, the J call TRBJ1-4; the D gene is possibly TRBD1 (5 bases). This CDR3 contains 14 residues. Germline CDR1 and CDR2: DFQATT and SNEGSKA (reference sequence). V lost 2 bases to trimming and J lost 6 bases, with 13 bases between them. The CDR3 DNA sequence: TGCAGTGCTAGATCGGCAGGGTCGGATGAAAAACTGTTTTTT. It yields the protein CSARSAGSDEKLFF.

This clonotype was seen at least ten times. The CDR3 DNA reads TGTGCCACCGTATCCGGGACAGGGCCCTACGAGCAGTACTTC. This translates into CATVSGTGPYEQYF. J is TRBJ2-7 and V is TRBV19; 9 bases fit TRBD1. CDR3 length equals 14 residues. The V gene end was trimmed by 10 bases and the J gene end by 2 bases; junction bases not matched to a gene: 9. Germline CDR1 and CDR2: LNHDA and SQIVND (reference sequence).

V usage is TRBV7-8 and J usage is TRBJ2-6; D not resolved. The germline V gene has CDR1 SGHVS and CDR2 FQNEAQ. V gave up 2 bases and J gave up 0 bases, with 14 bases separating them. The CDR3 spans 18 residues. The CDR3 DNA reads as TGTGCCAGCAGCTTAAGGCCCTGGGAAAGCTCTGGGGCCAACGTCCTGACTTTC. It specifies CASSLRPWESSGANVLTF.

This clonotype was observed a handful of times. The chain links TRBV6-5 to TRBJ1-5; no clear D gene. Germline CDR1 is MNHEY and CDR2 is SVGAGI. V lost 2 bases and J 9 bases, leaving 8 bases between the germline ends. CDR3 length equals 12 residues. In DNA, the CDR3 is TGTGCCAGCAGTTACGGTGGAGGGCCCCAGCATTTT. This encodes CASSYGGGPQHF.

The rearrangement uses TRBV10-3 and TRBJ2-7, with D perhaps assigned TRBD1 or TRBD2 (5 bases each). The CDR3 has 12 residues. Trimming took 4 bases from V and 3 from J, leaving 7 bases between them. CDR1 and CDR2 (germline): ENHRY, SYGVKD. The CDR3 sequence is CAISGGDYEQYF. CDR3 bases: TGTGCCATCAGTGGAGGGGACTACGAGCAGTACTTC.

This clonotype was detected only once. This chain connects TRBV10-3 to TRBJ2-6, with 7 bases aligning to TRBD1. Per germline, CDR1 ENHRY and CDR2 SYGVKD. V trimming: 4 bases; J trimming: 1 base; junction bases outside the gene matches: 4. The CDR3 sequence is 16 residues long. The CDR3 nucleotides read TGTGCCATCAGTGGAGCAGGGGGATCTGGGGCCAACGTCCTGACTTTC. Its protein product is CAISGAGGSGANVLTF.

This clonotype was observed a few times. The DNA for the CDR3 is TGTGCCAGCAGGCAGGGGATGATCAATTCACCCCTCCACTTT. Translating gives CASRQGMINSPLHF. The V gene is TRBV5-8, the J gene TRBJ1-6; possibly TRBD1 for D (6 bases). There are 14 residues in the CDR3. V lost 5 bases, J lost 7 bases, and 13 bases lay in between. CDR1 is SGHTS, CDR2 YDEGEE, per germline.

This clonotype turned up a few times. A much larger clone differs from this one at a single base, so this may be a read error. The J gene is TRBJ2-7, the V gene TRBV13; a possible D gene is TRBD2 (5 bases). V shed 0 bases and J shed 6 bases, with 9 bases lying between them. This CDR3 is built from 13 residues. Germline CDR1 PRHDT, CDR2 FYEKMQ (reference sequence). CDR3 in DNA: TGTGCCAGCAGCTTAGGTCGAGGGCCCGAGCAGTACTTC. Translation gives CASSLGRGPEQYF.

The table lists this clonotype with many counts. The chain couples TRBV10-3 to TRBJ2-5; TRBD2 aligns across 13 bases. Germline V gene lookup returns CDR1 ENHRY and CDR2 SYGVKD. The CDR3 runs to 16 residues. V lost 6 bases, J lost 4 bases, and 8 bases stayed unmatched. CDR3 sequence reads: CAISPGLAGDGETQYF. The CDR3 coding sequence is TGTGCCATCAGCCCCGGACTAGCGGGAGACGGAGAGACCCAGTACTTC.

The V gene is TRBV4-2, the J gene TRBJ1-2; no clear D. V was clipped by 4 bases and J by 6 bases, with 12 bases between them. The CDR3 extends over 13 amino acids. Looked up from germline, CDR1 is LGHNA and CDR2 is YNFKEQ. The CDR3 coding sequence is TGTGCCAGCAGCCCCACCTCCGGGAATGGCTACACCTTC. Protein sequence: CASSPTSGNGYTF.

J is TRBJ2-7 and V is TRBV7-9; 8 bases line up with TRBD2. The CDR3 loop spans 15 amino acids. Germline V gene sequence: CDR1 SEHNR, CDR2 FQNEAQ (reference sequence). J was trimmed by 4 bases and V by 3 bases; bases with no gene match: 8. This CDR3 is CASSFPREGSYEQYF. In DNA, the CDR3 is TGTGCCAGCAGCTTCCCTCGGGAGGGTTCATACGAGCAGTACTTC.

The chain couples TRBV25-1 to TRBJ2-5, with D tentatively TRBD2 (5 bases). V was cut by 6 bases and J by 2 bases, with 10 bases left in between. Germline V gives CDR1 MGHDK, CDR2 SYGVNS. The CDR3 runs 13 residues. CDR3 DNA sequence: TGTGCCAGCAGGAGACCGGGACAAGAGACCCAGTACTTC. Translating it yields CASRRPGQETQYF. Using reference TRBV25-1 and TRBJ2-5 for the parts outside the CDR3, the full variable domain is EADIYQTPRYLVIGTGKKITLECSQTMGHDKMYWYQQDPGMELHLIHYSYGVNSTEKGDLSSESTVSRIRTEHFPLTLESARPSHTSQYLCASRRPGQETQYFGPGTRLLVL.

CDR3 protein: CASSQEYSGGYTF. The CDR3 region has the DNA TGCGCCAGCAGCCAAGAGTATTCAGGTGGCTACACCTTC. V is TRBV4-1 and J is TRBJ1-2; D is undetermined. Germline CDR1 and CDR2: MGHRA and YSYEKL. The CDR3 consists of 13 residues. V dropped 0 bases and J dropped 7 bases, with 9 bases sitting between them.

This chain links TRBV12-3 or TRBV12-4 with TRBJ1-3; D is unresolved. The CDR3 spans 17 residues. Trimming removed 1 base from V and 0 bases from J, with 13 bases in between. The CDR3 is CASSLVPGVDSGNTIYF. The DNA for the CDR3 is TGTGCCAGCAGTTTAGTACCTGGTGTGGACTCTGGAAACACCATATATTTT.